The present T cell receptor (beta chain) was sequenced within a study of Graves' ophthalmopathy and Graves' hyperthyroidism. Study results and caveats: Blood also harbored most expanded thyroid clonotypes above 0.001 frequency.

TCR beta CDR3 amplification used RNA transcripts. The first round was an RT-PCR with HTBI primers, and the second round was a multiplex PCR. TCRdb fed the multiplex PCR reads into MiXCR, producing one record per CDR3 protein. The sample records 300,000 to 400,000 distinct CDR3 sequences, roughly 17% being singletons. This clonotype was detected ten times or more. Its antigen is unknown. The germline gives CDR1 SGHAT, CDR2 FQNNGV. CDR3 length: 17 amino acids. Trimming took 1 base from V and 3 from J; bases not matched to a gene: 3. Thyroid ultrasound, orbital computed tomography, TRAb, serum thyroxine and clinical symptoms formed the basis of diagnosis. PBMCs were density-gradient isolated from approximately 10 ml fresh blood.

Sequencing was carried out using peripheral blood. The V and J genes are TRBV11-2 and TRBJ2-5, with 15 bases identical to TRBD2. The sequence was collected from an adult man with Graves' ophthalmopathy. Here the CDR3 reads CASSLGGTSGGKETQYF. CDR3 nucleotides: TGTGCCAGCAGCTTAGGCGGGACTAGCGGGGGGAAAGAGACCCAGTACTTC.